The rows below give T cell receptor beta chains drawn from one sample of a study of blood T cell repertoires in COVID-19. Assay: immunoSEQ multiplex PCR; the TCRdb copy retains only in-frame clones and omits some. There are 70,000 or so clones in the sample; more than 75% occur only once, and roughly 20% lies in the top ten. Sequencing was done on a sample of peripheral blood. The origin of the receptors is a human donor in a cohort sampled during active COVID-19. The CDR3 runs from the conserved cysteine through the conserved F or W. A D gene is named only where the DNA matches it firmly. Not every row has a clone size; where given, it reads once, few, many or a size class.

v_gene: TRBV11-3; j_gene: TRBJ1-1; d_gene: TRBD1; abundance: -; CDR3nt: TGTGCCAGCAGCTCCCGGACAGGGCCGAACACTGAAGCTTTCTTT; CDR3aa: CASSSRTGPNTEAFF
v_gene: TRBV5-8; j_gene: TRBJ1-6; d_gene: TRBD1; abundance: -; CDR3nt: TGTGCCAGCAGCTACAGGGGCTGGAGCGCCTATAATTCACCCCTCCACTTT; CDR3aa: CASSYRGWSAYNSPLHF
v_gene: TRBV10-3; j_gene: TRBJ2-5; d_gene: -; abundance: -; CDR3nt: TGTGCCATCAGTGCCCAGGGAGAGACCCAGTACTTC; CDR3aa: CAISAQGETQYF
v_gene: TRBV11-2; j_gene: TRBJ2-2; d_gene: -; abundance: -; CDR3nt: TGTGCCAGCAGCTTAGCACCTAGCGTCGGGGAGCTGTTTTTT; CDR3aa: CASSLAPSVGELFF
v_gene: TRBV3-1/TRBV3-2; j_gene: TRBJ1-6; d_gene: -; abundance: -; CDR3nt: TGTGCCAGCAGCCAAGTAAGGGAGGGTTATTCACCCCTCCACTTT; CDR3aa: CASSQVREGYSPLHF
v_gene: TRBV11-2; j_gene: TRBJ1-3; d_gene: -; abundance: -; CDR3nt: TGTGCCAGCAGCTTAAATGCTCCGCGGCCCAGAAACACCATATATTTT; CDR3aa: CASSLNAPRPRNTIYF
v_gene: TRBV5-4; j_gene: TRBJ2-7; d_gene: TRBD1; abundance: -; CDR3nt: TGTGCCAGCAGCTCGCCTTCACAGGGGAACGAGCAGTACTTC; CDR3aa: CASSSPSQGNEQYF
v_gene: TRBV7-2; j_gene: TRBJ1-2; d_gene: -; abundance: -; CDR3nt: TGTGCCAGCAGCCCCAGGAGGGGCATGGAGGGCTATGGCTACACCTTC; CDR3aa: CASSPRRGMEGYGYTF
v_gene: TRBV19; j_gene: TRBJ2-3; d_gene: TRBD2; abundance: -; CDR3nt: TGTGCCAGTAGTGAGGGTAGCGGGGGTGGGGATACGCAGTATTTT; CDR3aa: CASSEGSGGGDTQYF
v_gene: TRBV6-6; j_gene: TRBJ2-6; d_gene: -; abundance: -; CDR3nt: TGTGCCAGCACTGAGGGGGGGAAGAGTGGGGCCAACGTCCTGACTTTC; CDR3aa: CASTEGGKSGANVLTF
v_gene: TRBV15; j_gene: TRBJ1-1; d_gene: TRBD1; abundance: few; CDR3nt: TGTGCCACTACGGTTAGGGGACAGGGGGCGACAAGCACTGAAGCTTTCTTT; CDR3aa: CATTVRGQGATSTEAFF
v_gene: TRBV11-2; j_gene: TRBJ2-1; d_gene: -; abundance: -; CDR3nt: TGTGCCAGCAGCTTTAGCCGGGATGAGCAGTTCTTC; CDR3aa: CASSFSRDEQFF
v_gene: TRBV3-1/TRBV3-2; j_gene: TRBJ1-3; d_gene: TRBD1; abundance: -; CDR3nt: TGTGCCAGCAGCCATCTCGCAGGGGGCTCTGGAAACACCATATATTTT; CDR3aa: CASSHLAGGSGNTIYF
v_gene: TRBV5-8; j_gene: TRBJ1-1; d_gene: -; abundance: -; CDR3nt: TGTGCCAGCATCCTGACAGCGAACACTGAAGCTTTCTTT; CDR3aa: CASILTANTEAFF
v_gene: TRBV19; j_gene: TRBJ1-5; d_gene: -; abundance: few; CDR3nt: TGTGCCAGTAGTCCGGACAGCCGAGGAGGCTATAGCAATCAGCCCCAGCATTTT; CDR3aa: CASSPDSRGGYSNQPQHF
v_gene: TRBV20-1; j_gene: TRBJ1-5; d_gene: -; abundance: -; CDR3nt: TGCAGTGCTAGTGAGGGCAACGACAGGAGAAGCAATCAGCCCCAGCATTTT; CDR3aa: CSASEGNDRRSNQPQHF
v_gene: TRBV18; j_gene: TRBJ1-2; d_gene: TRBD1; abundance: -; CDR3nt: TGTGCCAGCTCACCCCCGGGACAGGTTCAGTATGGCTACACCTTC; CDR3aa: CASSPPGQVQYGYTF
v_gene: TRBV3-1/TRBV3-2; j_gene: TRBJ1-1; d_gene: TRBD1; abundance: -; CDR3nt: TGTGCCAGCAGCCCCAAGACAGGGGTATCCGAAGCTTTCTTT; CDR3aa: CASSPKTGVSEAFF
v_gene: TRBV6-5; j_gene: TRBJ1-6; d_gene: TRBD1; abundance: once; CDR3nt: TGTGCCAGCAGTTACTCGACAGGGGACAATTCACCCCTCCACTTT; CDR3aa: CASSYSTGDNSPLHF
v_gene: TRBV6-6; j_gene: TRBJ2-7; d_gene: -; abundance: -; CDR3nt: TGTGCCAGCAACTCGATGGGGCCGGGGGCCTACGAGCAGTACTTC; CDR3aa: CASNSMGPGAYEQYF
v_gene: TRBV15; j_gene: TRBJ1-6; d_gene: -; abundance: few; CDR3nt: TGTGCCACCAGCAGAGAGGTACTGGATAATTCACCCCTCCACTTT; CDR3aa: CATSREVLDNSPLHF
v_gene: TRBV7-7; j_gene: TRBJ2-3; d_gene: TRBD1; abundance: -; CDR3nt: TGTGCCAGCAGCCGAGGACAGGGGCCCACAGATACGCAGTATTTT; CDR3aa: CASSRGQGPTDTQYF
v_gene: TRBV19; j_gene: TRBJ2-7; d_gene: TRBD2; abundance: -; CDR3nt: TGTGCCAGTAGTGGAATGGGACTAGCGGGGTCCTACGAGCAGTACTTC; CDR3aa: CASSGMGLAGSYEQYF
v_gene: TRBV23-1; j_gene: TRBJ2-3; d_gene: -; abundance: -; CDR3nt: TGCGCCAGCAGTCTCCCTTGCAGGGGAGATACGCAGTATTTT; CDR3aa: CASSLPCRGDTQYF
v_gene: TRBV5-4; j_gene: TRBJ2-7; d_gene: TRBD2; abundance: few; CDR3nt: TGTGCCAGCAGCTTCGGGACTAGCTTCATCGACGAGCAGTACTTC; CDR3aa: CASSFGTSFIDEQYF
v_gene: TRBV11-2; j_gene: TRBJ2-1; d_gene: -; abundance: -; CDR3nt: TGTGCCAGCAGCCCTACGGGGGCCTACAATGAGCAGTTCTTC; CDR3aa: CASSPTGAYNEQFF
v_gene: TRBV6-5; j_gene: TRBJ2-7; d_gene: -; abundance: -; CDR3nt: TGTGCCAGCGGAGGACAGCGGTCCTACGAGCAGTACTTC; CDR3aa: CASGGQRSYEQYF
v_gene: TRBV11-2; j_gene: TRBJ2-2; d_gene: -; abundance: -; CDR3nt: TGTGCCAGCAGCTTATTCAGTCAAAGCACCGGGGAGCTGTTTTTT; CDR3aa: CASSLFSQSTGELFF
v_gene: TRBV4-1; j_gene: TRBJ2-1; d_gene: -; abundance: -; CDR3nt: TGCGCCAGCAGCCAAGATGGGCAGGGCGTGGTGTTTGAGCAGTTCTTC; CDR3aa: CASSQDGQGVVFEQFF
v_gene: TRBV7-9; j_gene: TRBJ1-6; d_gene: -; abundance: -; CDR3nt: TGTGCCAGCAGCACAGTTTCGTACAGCAATTCACCCCTCCACTTT; CDR3aa: CASSTVSYSNSPLHF
v_gene: TRBV5-8; j_gene: TRBJ2-5; d_gene: TRBD2; abundance: -; CDR3nt: TGTGCCAGCAGGGCGGAACTAGCGGGGGTACAAGAGACCCAGTACTTC; CDR3aa: CASRAELAGVQETQYF
v_gene: TRBV3-1/TRBV3-2; j_gene: TRBJ2-2; d_gene: -; abundance: -; CDR3nt: TGTGCCAGCAGTCCTTATCGCGGGGCCGGGGAGCTGTTTTTT; CDR3aa: CASSPYRGAGELFF
v_gene: TRBV27; j_gene: TRBJ2-2; d_gene: TRBD2; abundance: -; CDR3nt: TGTGCCAGCAGTTTTTTGGCGGGGGGGGGCCGTACCGGGGAGCTGTTTTTT; CDR3aa: CASSFLAGGGRTGELFF
v_gene: TRBV30; j_gene: TRBJ2-2; d_gene: -; abundance: -; CDR3nt: TGTGCCTGGAGTGTATTCCATAGGGGGGGGGAGCTGTTTTTT; CDR3aa: CAWSVFHRGGELFF
v_gene: TRBV19; j_gene: TRBJ1-1; d_gene: -; abundance: -; CDR3nt: TGTGCCAGTAGGTTCGACATAAGGAACACTGAAGCTTTCTTT; CDR3aa: CASRFDIRNTEAFF
v_gene: TRBV19; j_gene: TRBJ1-2; d_gene: TRBD1; abundance: -; CDR3nt: TGTGCCAGTAGTAGGACAGGGGAACATGGCTACACCTTC; CDR3aa: CASSRTGEHGYTF